Included here is one TCR beta chain sequence, with context. The data derive from a study of T cell responses to AZD1222 COVID-19 vaccine. This table comes from immunoSEQ multiplex PCR, and its TCRdb copy is limited to in-frame clones, with some not included. Among some 90,000 clones listed, 89% were seen once. Germline CDR1 MNHEY, CDR2 SMNVEV (reference sequence). CDR3 size: 14 residues. V was pared by 1 base and J by 5 bases, with 11 bases between. The rearrangement uses TRBV27 and TRBJ1-1; tentative D call: TRBD1 (5 bases). The origin of this receptor is an adult in good health. The specimen comprised peripheral blood, sampled on day 0 of AZD1222 vaccination. The CDR3 region has the DNA TGTGCCAGCAGTTTATTTCAGGGTGGGACTGAAGCTTTCTTT. Its translation: CASSLFQGGTEAFF.